Listed below are T cell receptor beta chains from one sample, sequenced in a study of cytomegalovirus exposure and HLA in healthy donors. Some clones are missing from TCRdb's copy, which holds only in-frame ones; the method was immunoSEQ multiplex PCR. The sample yields about 110,000 clones, 74% seen once. The specimen sequenced was PBMCs. The receptor source for this set is a man aged 50 to 59 in good health and CMV-seropositive. Both conserved end residues are part of each CDR3. The D gene is left open where the match is weak. Not all rows give a size; the values are once, few, many and, for expanded clones, a class.

D gene,J gene,clone size,V gene,CDR3 DNA,CDR3 protein
TRBD2,TRBJ2-7,-,TRBV4-1,TGCGCCAGCAGCCAAGGGACTAGCGGGATCTACGAGCAGTACTTC,CASSQGTSGIYEQYF
-,TRBJ1-6,-,TRBV18,TGTGCCAGCTCACGTACAGAGGGTATAGATTCACCCCTCCACTTT,CASSRTEGIDSPLHF
-,TRBJ1-2,-,TRBV27,TGTGCCAGCAGCCCGGACGGGAGCAAGGGGGGCTACACCTTC,CASSPDGSKGGYTF
-,TRBJ1-1,-,TRBV6-5,TGTGCCAGCAGTTACGGTAACGGCGGCACTGAAGCTTTCTTT,CASSYGNGGTEAFF
-,TRBJ1-6,few,TRBV9,TGTGCCAGCAGCGTCCGGGGAAGGGCTGATTCACCCCTCCACTTT,CASSVRGRADSPLHF
TRBD1,TRBJ1-2,few,TRBV28,TGTGCCGTAGGTGACAGGGGCTATGGCTACACCTTC,CAVGDRGYGYTF
-,TRBJ2-7,-,TRBV29-1,TGCAGCGTTGGCCTAAACTCAGGCGAGCAGTACTTC,CSVGLNSGEQYF
-,TRBJ2-1,few,TRBV2,TGTGCCAGCAGTGAACTGCGCGGGTCATTCCACTCCTACAATGAGCAGTTCTTC,CASSELRGSFHSYNEQFF
TRBD2,TRBJ2-1,-,TRBV9,TGTGCCAGCAGCGGGGGGACTAGCGGGTCCTACAATGAGCAGTTCTTC,CASSGGTSGSYNEQFF
TRBD1,TRBJ2-5,-,TRBV6-4,TGTGCCAGCAGGGGGACAGTAAGAGGGACCCAGTACTTC,CASRGTVRGTQYF
TRBD1,TRBJ2-2,-,TRBV27,TGTGCCAGCAGTTTAGGTGTATTTCGGGACAGGAACACCGGGGAGCTGTTTTTT,CASSLGVFRDRNTGELFF
-,TRBJ2-2,-,TRBV6-4,TGTGCCAGCAGTGACACGGGAGAGATCGGGGAGCTGTTTTTT,CASSDTGEIGELFF
TRBD2,TRBJ2-1,-,TRBV5-1,TGCGCCAGCAGCTTCGGCGGGAGGTATGAGCAGTTCTTC,CASSFGGRYEQFF